This T cell receptor (beta chain) was identified during a study of PD-1 blockade in classical Hodgkin lymphoma. Study summary: The nivolumab dose that patients received was 3 mg/kg, given intravenously every 2 weeks. The study's findings and limits: Differences between repertoires have undefined causes, possibly disease activity or prior therapy. Researchers reported that CD4+ TCR diversity, though not CD8+, rose significantly by C4D1.

V shed 2 bases and J shed 8 bases, with 7 bases lying between them. The CDR3 covers 12 residues. CDR1 is SGHTA and CDR2 is FQGNSA in the germline V gene. Assay used: immunoSEQ multiplex PCR; TCRdb lists only in-frame clones, some missing. The repertoire holds more than 9,500 clones, less than 90% seen once, with about two fifths in the top ten. All patients experienced relapse after autologous stem cell transplantation, and brentuximab vedotin exposure was variable. Thawed PBMCs underwent magnetic negative selection to obtain purified CD8+ T cells. Comments on this clone: Its antigen is still unknown.

The TCR comes from a human donor with classical Hodgkin lymphoma. The chain employs TRBV7-2 and TRBJ2-4, with D perhaps TRBD1 (6 bases). Material: CD8+ T cells from blood, obtained at baseline. The CDR3 sequence is CASSLQGYIQYF. The CDR3 region has the DNA TGTGCCAGCAGCTTACAGGGGTACATTCAGTACTTC.